The clone carrying this TCR beta chain occurred a few times. Its specificity is unknown. Using a J-beta primer mix together with a sample-barcoded 5' primer, a second PCR was run for roughly 6 to 12 cycles. TCRdb reprocessed the 5' RACE reads via MiXCR and lists one record per CDR3 protein. The sample includes 550,000 to 700,000 distinct CDR3 sequences, 27% of them seen just once. V was pared by 7 bases and J by 7 bases, with 5 bases of the junction left unmatched. The CDR3 sequence is 13 residues long. Germline values: CDR1 SQVTM, CDR2 ANQGSEA. The sample belongs to a study of blood T cells in healthy people across ages. Study-level findings and limits: Per million T cells, TCR beta diversity dropped about linearly as age rose.

The gene calls are TRBV29-1 and TRBJ2-2; TRBD2 matches 11 bases. The source is a woman between 70 and 85 years old in good health. The specimen sequenced was blood. Here the CDR3 reads CSAMTSGDGELFF. The CDR3 coding sequence is TGCAGCGCAATGACTAGCGGGGACGGGGAGCTGTTTTTT.